Following are 21 T cell receptor beta chains from one sample sequenced in a study of shared clonotypes between healthy human individuals. Produced via immunoSEQ multiplex PCR; TCRdb's table is partial and in-frame only. The table records roughly 2.2 million clones, 85% to 95% of them present only once. The sample comprised naive CD4+ T cells from PBMCs. This sample's subset: CD45RA+ positively selected. The receptors derive from a man aged 18 to 29 in good health. Some clones in this sample may be carry-over from other donors' samples.

The chain combines TRBV19 with TRBJ2-6; D call uncertain. CDR1 is LNHDA and CDR2 is SQIVND in the germline V gene (reference sequence). The V and J ends lost 3 bases and 2 bases respectively, with 8 bases between them. This CDR3 comprises 15 residues. CDR3 coding DNA: TGTGCCAGTAGTATGAGGTCCCCTGGGGCCAACGTCCTGACTTTC. It codes for CASSMRSPGANVLTF.

This sequence joins TRBV28 and TRBJ2-1, with D perhaps being TRBD1 or TRBD2 (5 bases each). The CDR3 runs 15 residues. Looked up from germline, CDR1 is MDHEN and CDR2 is SYDVKM. V dropped 6 bases and J dropped 9 bases, with 21 bases sitting between them. The CDR3, as DNA: TGTGCCAGCAGGCCCGGGACCCTATCTTTAGGTGAGCAGTTCTTC. Amino acids: CASRPGTLSLGEQFF.

Turning to this clone: Within the sample, other DNA sequences also encode this same CDR3. The V call is TRBV10-2, the J call TRBJ2-1; 10 nucleotides agree with TRBD2. The CDR3 totals 14 residues. Germline CDR1 WSHSY, CDR2 SAAADI. The trim removed 5 bases at V and 4 bases at J, leaving 2 bases unmatched. CDR3 bases: TGCGCCAGCAGTCGGACTAGCGGATACAATGAGCAGTTCTTC. Protein: CASSRTSGYNEQFF.

The chain is built from TRBV28 and TRBJ1-4, with D perhaps TRBD1 (5 bases). V dropped 1 base and J dropped 11 bases, with 26 bases sitting between them. Germline-derived CDR1 and CDR2 are MDHEN and SYDVKM. The CDR3 sequence is 18 residues long. CDR3 DNA: TGTGCCAGCAGTTTATCCTCGAACGGTTTTTTAGGGAGGGACAAACTGTTTTTT. Protein product: CASSLSSNGFLGRDKLFF. Full variable domain (outside the CDR3, taken from reference TRBV28 and TRBJ1-4): DVKVTQSSRYLVKRTGEKVFLECVQDMDHENMFWYRQDPGLGLRLIYFSYDVKMKEKGDIPEGYSVSREKKERFSLILESASTNQTSMYLCASSLSSNGFLGRDKLFFGSGTQLSVL.

The V gene is TRBV5-1, the J gene TRBJ1-3, with a tentative D call TRBD1 (5 bases). V was clipped by 7 bases and J by 4 bases, with 27 bases between them. The CDR3 runs to 18 residues. The V gene's germline CDR1 is SGHRS and CDR2 YFSETQ. This CDR3 reads CASAPRVGGSSPGNTIYF. The CDR3 DNA reads as TGCGCCAGCGCACCCAGAGTGGGGGGGTCGTCTCCAGGAAACACCATATATTTT.

V gene TRBV11-3 combines with J gene TRBJ2-1, with TRBD1 identical over 8 bases. The CDR3 is 13 residues long. J was trimmed by 8 bases and V by 6 bases; bases with no gene match: 6. The germline CDR1 and CDR2 sequences are SGHNT and YENEEA. The CDR3 nucleotides are TGTGCCAGCAGTGCGACAGGGGTAGATGAGCAGTTCTTC. Its translation is CASSATGVDEQFF.

This clone has a handful of counts. The chain is built from TRBV5-1 and TRBJ1-4, with D possibly being TRBD1 (5 bases). Trimming took off 6 bases at V and 10 bases at J, with 19 bases between the two ends. The germline V gene encodes CDR1 SGHRS and CDR2 YFSETQ. The CDR3 runs to 14 residues. CDR3 sequence: CASTFGASEGKLFF. In nucleotides, the CDR3 is TGCGCCAGCACGTTCGGGGCATCGGAGGGAAAACTGTTTTTT. Full variable domain (remainder filled in from reference TRBV5-1 and TRBJ1-4): KAGVTQTPRYLIKTRGQQVTLSCSPISGHRSVSWYQQTPGQGLQFLFEYFSETQRNKGNFPGRFSGRQFSNSRSEMNVSTLELGDSALYLCASTFGASEGKLFFGSGTQLSVL.

The CDR3 sequence: CASSLEQGGAGNTIYF. DNA of the CDR3: TGCGCCAGCAGCTTGGAACAGGGGGGTGCTGGAAACACCATATATTTT. The chain carries TRBV5-1 and TRBJ1-3, with TRBD1 matching over 8 bases. This CDR3 has 16 amino acids. Germline CDR1 SGHRS, CDR2 YFSETQ. V dropped 0 bases and J dropped 2; count of bases not matched to a gene: 4.

V is TRBV30 and J is TRBJ1-2; a possible D gene is TRBD1 (6 bases). Per the germline V gene, CDR1 is GTSNPN and CDR2 is SVGIG (reference sequence). V lost 4 bases and J 1 base, leaving 10 bases between the germline ends. This CDR3 has 13 amino acids. The CDR3 loop is CAWNRAINYGYTF. CDR3 DNA sequence: TGTGCCTGGAACAGGGCGATTAACTATGGCTACACCTTC.

CDR3 loop: CASSLPLPTGANVLTF. The CDR3 bases are TGTGCCAGCAGCTTACCCCTCCCGACTGGGGCCAACGTCCTGACTTTC. The chain combines TRBV7-2 with TRBJ2-6; D is ambiguous. The V gene's germline CDR1 is SGHTA and CDR2 FQGNSA. This CDR3 has 16 residues. V shed 2 bases and J shed 2 bases, with 10 bases lying between them.

The V gene is TRBV7-9, the J gene TRBJ2-2, with 8 bases fitting TRBD2. With V trimmed by 5 bases and J by 1 base, 6 bases remained unmatched. In germline, CDR1 is SEHNR, CDR2 FQNEAQ (reference sequence). The CDR3 runs to 16 residues. In DNA form, the CDR3 reads TGTGCCAGCAGCCCCCCCCGGGGGGGGAACACCGGGGAGCTGTTTTTT. Residues: CASSPPRGGNTGELFF.

CDR3: CASSQALATSKQYF. CDR3 nucleotide sequence: TGCGCCAGCAGCCAAGCTCTAGCCACATCCAAGCAGTACTTC. This chain joins TRBV4-1 and TRBJ2-7; tentative D call: TRBD2 (5 bases). The CDR3 has 14 residues. With 1 base removed from V and 8 bases from J, the gap between germline ends came to 15 bases. The germline CDR1 and CDR2 sequences are MGHRA and YSYEKL.

V is TRBV7-9 and J is TRBJ2-6; TRBD1 aligns across 7 bases. Germline CDR1 SEHNR, CDR2 FQNEAQ (reference sequence). J lost 4 bases, V lost 4 bases, and 7 bases had no gene match. The CDR3 has 16 amino acids. The CDR3 sequence: CASSWATGWGANVLTF. The CDR3 coding sequence is TGTGCCAGCAGCTGGGCGACAGGGTGGGGGGCCAACGTCCTGACTTTC.

This sequence joins TRBV28 and TRBJ2-6; 10 bases line up with TRBD1. V shed 6 bases and J 4 bases; nucleotides not matched to a gene: 12. Germline V gene sequence: CDR1 MDHEN, CDR2 SYDVKM. The CDR3 is made up of 18 amino acids. CDR3 nucleotides: TGTGCCAGCAGCCCTTCCGGGACAGGGGTGTGGGGGGCCAACGTCCTGACTTTC. It specifies CASSPSGTGVWGANVLTF.

The chain has TRBV28 and TRBJ1-5; D unclear. Germline V gene sequence: CDR1 MDHEN, CDR2 SYDVKM. V dropped 1 base and J dropped 0 bases, with 16 bases sitting between them. There are 18 residues in the CDR3. The CDR3 nucleotides read TGTGCCAGCAGTTTATCGAGATGGGGTACGGTTAGCAATCAGCCCCAGCATTTT. It encodes CASSLSRWGTVSNQPQHF.

The rearrangement uses TRBV7-6 and TRBJ2-1; 10 bases map to TRBD2. CDR3 length: 18 amino acids. The germline V gene has CDR1 SGHVS and CDR2 FNYEAQ. Trimming took 6 bases from V and 0 from J; bases not matched to a gene: 11. CDR3 sequence (DNA): TGTGCCAGCAGTAGACAGGGCCAGCGGGAGGGCTCCTACAATGAGCAGTTCTTC. Encoded protein: CASSRQGQREGSYNEQFF. Looking up the rest from reference TRBV7-6 and TRBJ2-1 gives the full variable domain: GAGVSQSPRYKVTKRGQDVALRCDPISGHVSLYWYRQALGQGPEFLTYFNYEAQQDKSGLPNDRFSAERPEGSISTLTIQRTEQRDSAMYRCASSRQGQREGSYNEQFFGPGTRLTVL.

The rearrangement joins TRBV11-2 to TRBJ1-1; D gene unclear. Germline V gene sequence: CDR1 SGHAT, CDR2 FQNNGV. V gave up 2 bases and J gave up 7 bases, with 5 bases separating them. The CDR3 totals 11 residues. The CDR3 sequence is CASSLNGEAFF. The CDR3, as DNA: TGTGCCAGCAGCTTAAACGGTGAAGCTTTCTTT. Full variable domain (missing parts from reference TRBV11-2 and TRBJ1-1): EAGVAQSPRYKIIEKRQSVAFWCNPISGHATLYWYQQILGQGPKLLIQFQNNGVVDDSQLPKDRFSAERLKGVDSTLKIQPAKLEDSAVYLCASSLNGEAFFGQGTRLTVV.

The rearrangement joins TRBV5-1 to TRBJ2-5; the D is unclear. The CDR3 sequence is 16 residues long. V was cut by 0 bases and J by 1 base, with 13 bases left in between. The V gene's germline CDR1 is SGHRS and CDR2 YFSETQ. As DNA, the CDR3 is TGCGCCAGCAGCTTGGTAGGCCGAAACCTCCAAGAGACCCAGTACTTC. Residues: CASSLVGRNLQETQYF.

V usage is TRBV5-4 and J usage is TRBJ2-3, with 7 bases that match TRBD1. The CDR3 contains 16 residues. Per germline, CDR1 SGHNT and CDR2 YYREEE (reference sequence). After removal of 0 bases from V and 6 bases from J, the junction contained 10 bases not matched to a gene. CDR3 sequence reads: CASSLGGTGDADTQYF. The CDR3 DNA reads as TGTGCCAGCAGCTTGGGTGGCACAGGGGATGCGGATACGCAGTATTTT.

The chain couples TRBV7-3 to TRBJ2-1, with a weak D call TRBD2 (6 bases). V lost 5 bases and J lost 8, with 10 bases in between. The CDR3 contains 12 residues. Germline CDR1 reads SGHTA; CDR2 reads FQGTGA. The CDR3 protein is CASSPTGDEQFF. The CDR3 DNA reads TGTGCCAGCAGCCCCACGGGGGATGAGCAGTTCTTC.

This chain connects TRBV28 to TRBJ2-6; D is perhaps TRBD2 (5 bases). The V end was cut by 7 bases, the J end by 1 base, with 11 bases between. Germline V gene data show CDR1 as MDHEN and CDR2 as SYDVKM. This CDR3 has 15 residues. In nucleotides, the CDR3 is TGTGCCAGCATATCAGAGGGTTCTGGGGCCAACGTCCTGACTTTC. Protein sequence: CASISEGSGANVLTF. The full variable domain, in which reference TRBV28 and TRBJ2-6 provide the parts outside the CDR3, is DVKVTQSSRYLVKRTGEKVFLECVQDMDHENMFWYRQDPGLGLRLIYFSYDVKMKEKGDIPEGYSVSREKKERFSLILESASTNQTSMYLCASISEGSGANVLTFGAGSRLTVL.